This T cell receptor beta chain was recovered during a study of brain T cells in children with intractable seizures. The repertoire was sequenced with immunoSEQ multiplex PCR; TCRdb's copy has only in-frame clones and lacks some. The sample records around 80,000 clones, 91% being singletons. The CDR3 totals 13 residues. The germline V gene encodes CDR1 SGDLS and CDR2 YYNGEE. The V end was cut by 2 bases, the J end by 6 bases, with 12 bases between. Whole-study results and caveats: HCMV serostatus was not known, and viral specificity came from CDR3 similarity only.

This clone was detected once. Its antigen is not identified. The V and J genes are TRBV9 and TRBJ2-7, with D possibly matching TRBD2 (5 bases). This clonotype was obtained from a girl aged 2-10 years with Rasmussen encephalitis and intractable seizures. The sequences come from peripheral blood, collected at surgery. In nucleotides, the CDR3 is TGTGCCAGCAGCGTCAACCTAGGAGGCGAGCAGTACTTC. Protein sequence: CASSVNLGGEQYF.